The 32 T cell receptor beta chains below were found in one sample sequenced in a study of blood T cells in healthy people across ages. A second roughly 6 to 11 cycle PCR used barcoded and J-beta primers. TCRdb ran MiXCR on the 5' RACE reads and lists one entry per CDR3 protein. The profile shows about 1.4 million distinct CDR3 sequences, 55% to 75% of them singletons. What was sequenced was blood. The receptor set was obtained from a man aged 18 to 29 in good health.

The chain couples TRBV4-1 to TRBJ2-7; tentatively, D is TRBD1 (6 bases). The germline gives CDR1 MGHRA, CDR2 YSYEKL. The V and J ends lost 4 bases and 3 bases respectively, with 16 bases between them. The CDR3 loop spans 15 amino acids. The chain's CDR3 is CASSLRQGLNYEQYF. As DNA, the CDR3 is TGCGCCAGCAGCCTTCGGCAGGGGTTAAACTACGAGCAGTACTTC.

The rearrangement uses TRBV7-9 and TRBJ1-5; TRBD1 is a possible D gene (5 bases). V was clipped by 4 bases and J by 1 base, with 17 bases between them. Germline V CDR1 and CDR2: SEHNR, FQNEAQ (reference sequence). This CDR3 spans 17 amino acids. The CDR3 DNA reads TGTGCCAGCAGCTCTTACCCACAGGTCACGAGCAATCAGCCCCAGCATTTT. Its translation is CASSSYPQVTSNQPQHF.

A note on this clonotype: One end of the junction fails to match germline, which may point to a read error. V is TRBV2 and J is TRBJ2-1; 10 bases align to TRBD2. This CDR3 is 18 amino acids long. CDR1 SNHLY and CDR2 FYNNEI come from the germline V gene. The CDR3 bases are TGTGCCAGCAGTGATCTTAGGCTAGCGGGAGTAGTGGACAAGGAGCAGTTCTTC. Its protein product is CASSDLRLAGVVDKEQFF.

The CDR3 loop reads CASRPGTYNSPLHF. CDR3 in DNA: TGTGCCAGCAGACCAGGGACATACAATTCACCCCTCCACTTT. The chain joins TRBV6-2 or TRBV6-3 to TRBJ1-6, with D possibly TRBD1 on 6 matching bases. This CDR3 has 14 residues. Per germline, CDR1 MNHEY and CDR2 SVGEGT. Trimming took off 6 bases at V and 7 bases at J, with 13 bases between the two ends.

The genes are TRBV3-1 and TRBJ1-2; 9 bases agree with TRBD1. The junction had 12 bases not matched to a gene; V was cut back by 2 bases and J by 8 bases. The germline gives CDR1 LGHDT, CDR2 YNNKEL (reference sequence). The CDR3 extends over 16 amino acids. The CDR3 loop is CASSQPGGDRVNGYTF. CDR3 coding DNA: TGTGCCAGCAGCCAACCAGGAGGGGACAGGGTTAACGGCTACACCTTC.

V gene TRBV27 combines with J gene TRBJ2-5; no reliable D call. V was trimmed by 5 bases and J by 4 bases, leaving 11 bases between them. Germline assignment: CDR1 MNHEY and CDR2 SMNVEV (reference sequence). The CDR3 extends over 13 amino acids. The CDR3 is CASSSWSLETQYF. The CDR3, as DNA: TGTGCCAGCAGTAGCTGGAGCCTAGAGACCCAGTACTTC.

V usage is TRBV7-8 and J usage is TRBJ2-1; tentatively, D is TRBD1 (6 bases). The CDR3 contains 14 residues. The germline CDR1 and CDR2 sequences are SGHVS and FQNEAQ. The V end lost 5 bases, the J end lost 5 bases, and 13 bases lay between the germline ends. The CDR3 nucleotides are TGTGCCAGCAGCACAACAGGGCATCACAATGAGCAGTTCTTC. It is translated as CASSTTGHHNEQFF.

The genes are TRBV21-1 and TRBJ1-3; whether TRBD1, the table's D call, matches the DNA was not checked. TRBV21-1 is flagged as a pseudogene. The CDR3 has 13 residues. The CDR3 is CASSGASGNTIYF. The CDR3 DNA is TGTGCCAGCAGCGGGGCCTCTGGAAACACCATATATTTT.

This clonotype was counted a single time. The CDR3 DNA reads TGCAGTGCTACGTCGGGACTAGCGGGGAGCTCTGGGGCCAACGTCCTGACTTTC. Residues: CSATSGLAGSSGANVLTF. This chain joins TRBV20-1 and TRBJ2-6; 13 bases align to TRBD2. With V trimmed by 4 bases and J by 0 bases, 6 bases remained unmatched. The CDR3 runs to 18 residues. The germline CDR1 and CDR2 sequences are DFQATT and SNEGSKA (reference sequence).

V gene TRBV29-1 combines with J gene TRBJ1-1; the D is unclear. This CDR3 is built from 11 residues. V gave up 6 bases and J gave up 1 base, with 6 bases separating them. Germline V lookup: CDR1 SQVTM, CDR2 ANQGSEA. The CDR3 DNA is TGCAGCGTCGTCAAGAACACTGAAGCTTTCTTT. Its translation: CSVVKNTEAFF.

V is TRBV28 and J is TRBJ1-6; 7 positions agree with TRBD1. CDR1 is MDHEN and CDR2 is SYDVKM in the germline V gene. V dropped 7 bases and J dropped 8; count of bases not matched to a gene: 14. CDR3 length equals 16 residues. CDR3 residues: CASIEMKGADDSPLHF. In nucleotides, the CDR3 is TGTGCCAGCATAGAGATGAAGGGGGCAGATGATTCACCCCTCCACTTT.

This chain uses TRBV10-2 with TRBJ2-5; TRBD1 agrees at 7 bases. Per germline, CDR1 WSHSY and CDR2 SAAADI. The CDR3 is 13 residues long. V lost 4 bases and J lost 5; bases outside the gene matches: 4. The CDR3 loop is CASSGGGAETQYF. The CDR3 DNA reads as TGCGCCAGCAGTGGAGGGGGCGCTGAGACCCAGTACTTC.

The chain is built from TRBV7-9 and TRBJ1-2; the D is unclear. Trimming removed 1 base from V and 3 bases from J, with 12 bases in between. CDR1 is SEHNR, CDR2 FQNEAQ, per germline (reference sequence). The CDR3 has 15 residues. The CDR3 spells CASSLGVRNYYGYTF. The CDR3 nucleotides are TGTGCCAGCAGCTTAGGCGTCAGAAACTACTATGGCTACACCTTC.

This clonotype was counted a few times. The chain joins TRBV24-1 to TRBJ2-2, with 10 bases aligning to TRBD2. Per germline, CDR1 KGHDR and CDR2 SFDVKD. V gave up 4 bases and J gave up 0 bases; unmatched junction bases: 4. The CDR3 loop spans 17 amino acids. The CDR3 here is CATSEPGLAANTGELFF. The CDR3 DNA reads TGTGCCACCAGTGAACCCGGACTAGCGGCGAACACCGGGGAGCTGTTTTTT.

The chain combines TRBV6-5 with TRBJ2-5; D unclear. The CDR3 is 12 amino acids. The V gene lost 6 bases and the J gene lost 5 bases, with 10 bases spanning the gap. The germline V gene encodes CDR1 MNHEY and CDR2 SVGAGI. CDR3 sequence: CASSGPIETQYF. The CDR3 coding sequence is TGTGCCAGCAGCGGTCCGATTGAGACCCAGTACTTC.

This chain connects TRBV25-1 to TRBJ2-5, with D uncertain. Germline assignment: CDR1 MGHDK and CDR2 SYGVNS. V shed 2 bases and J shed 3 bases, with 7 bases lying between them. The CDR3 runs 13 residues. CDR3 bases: TGTGCCAGCAGTGAAAAAAACGAAGAGACCCAGTACTTC. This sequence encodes CASSEKNEETQYF.

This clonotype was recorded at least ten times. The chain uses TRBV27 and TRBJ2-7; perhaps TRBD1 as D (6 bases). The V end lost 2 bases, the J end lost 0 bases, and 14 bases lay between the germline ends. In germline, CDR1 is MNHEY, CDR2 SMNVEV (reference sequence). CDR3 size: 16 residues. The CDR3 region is CASSLKRQATSYEQYF. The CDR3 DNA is TGTGCCAGCAGTTTAAAAAGACAGGCGACCTCCTACGAGCAGTACTTC.

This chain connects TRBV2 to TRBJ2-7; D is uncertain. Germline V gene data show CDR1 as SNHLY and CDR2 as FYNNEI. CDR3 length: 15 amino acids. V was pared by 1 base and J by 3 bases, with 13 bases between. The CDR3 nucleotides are TGTGCCAGCAGTGAAGAGTGGGCCGATATCTACGAGCAGTACTTC. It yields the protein CASSEEWADIYEQYF.

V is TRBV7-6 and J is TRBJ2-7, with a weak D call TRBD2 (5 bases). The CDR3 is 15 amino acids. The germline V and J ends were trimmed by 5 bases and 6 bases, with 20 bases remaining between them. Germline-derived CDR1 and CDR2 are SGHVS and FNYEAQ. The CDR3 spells CASSPRGQSQVEQYF. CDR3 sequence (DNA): TGTGCCAGCAGCCCCAGAGGGCAGTCCCAGGTCGAGCAGTACTTC.

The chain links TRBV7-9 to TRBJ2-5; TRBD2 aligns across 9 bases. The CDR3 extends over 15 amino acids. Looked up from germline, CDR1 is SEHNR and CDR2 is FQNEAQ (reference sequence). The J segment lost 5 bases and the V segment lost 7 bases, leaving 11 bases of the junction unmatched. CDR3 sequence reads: CASKFGSGSGETQYF. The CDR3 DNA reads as TGTGCCAGCAAGTTTGGTAGCGGGAGCGGGGAGACCCAGTACTTC.

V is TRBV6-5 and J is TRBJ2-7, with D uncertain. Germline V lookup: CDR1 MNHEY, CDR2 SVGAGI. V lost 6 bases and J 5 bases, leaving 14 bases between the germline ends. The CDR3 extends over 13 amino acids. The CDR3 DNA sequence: TGTGCCAGCAGCAAGGGTGCTCCTCACGAGCAGTACTTC. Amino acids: CASSKGAPHEQYF.

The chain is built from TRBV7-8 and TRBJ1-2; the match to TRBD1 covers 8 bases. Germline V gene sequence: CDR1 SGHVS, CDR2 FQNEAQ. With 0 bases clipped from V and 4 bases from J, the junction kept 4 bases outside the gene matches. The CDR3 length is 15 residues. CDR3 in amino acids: CASSLARTGTYGYTF. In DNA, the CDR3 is TGTGCCAGCAGCTTAGCCAGGACAGGGACCTATGGCTACACCTTC. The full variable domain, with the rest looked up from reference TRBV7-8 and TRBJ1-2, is GAGVSQSPRYKVAKRGQDVALRCDPISGHVSLFWYQQALGQGPEFLTYFQNEAQLDKSGLPSDRFFAERPEGSVSTLKIQRTQQEDSAVYLCASSLARTGTYGYTFGSGTRLTVV.

The CDR3 nucleotides read TGTGCCAGCAGCTTAGATTACGGCATTCAGTACTTC. Translation gives CASSLDYGIQYF. This rearrangement joins TRBV7-9 to TRBJ2-4; unclear D gene. With 1 base removed from V and 9 bases from J, the gap between germline ends came to 7 bases. In germline, CDR1 is SEHNR, CDR2 FQNEAQ (reference sequence). This CDR3 contains 12 residues.

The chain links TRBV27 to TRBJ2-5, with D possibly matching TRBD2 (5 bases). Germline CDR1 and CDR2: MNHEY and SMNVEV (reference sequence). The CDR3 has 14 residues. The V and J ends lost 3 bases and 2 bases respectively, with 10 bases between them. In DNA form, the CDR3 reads TGTGCCAGCAGTTTGGGGTGGGAGCAAGAGACCCAGTACTTC. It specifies CASSLGWEQETQYF.

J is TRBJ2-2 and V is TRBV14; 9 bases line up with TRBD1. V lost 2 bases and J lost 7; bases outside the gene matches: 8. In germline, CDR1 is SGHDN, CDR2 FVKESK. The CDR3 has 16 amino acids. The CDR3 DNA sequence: TGTGCCAGCAGCCAATGGGGACAGGGTACGGACGGGGAGCTGTTTTTT. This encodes CASSQWGQGTDGELFF.

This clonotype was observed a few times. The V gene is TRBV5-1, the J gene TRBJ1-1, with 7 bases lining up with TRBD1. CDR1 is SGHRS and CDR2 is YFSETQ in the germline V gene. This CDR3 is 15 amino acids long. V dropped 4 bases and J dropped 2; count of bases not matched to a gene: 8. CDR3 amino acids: CASSLRQGKNTEAFF. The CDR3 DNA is TGCGCCAGCAGCCTACGACAGGGTAAAAACACTGAAGCTTTCTTT.

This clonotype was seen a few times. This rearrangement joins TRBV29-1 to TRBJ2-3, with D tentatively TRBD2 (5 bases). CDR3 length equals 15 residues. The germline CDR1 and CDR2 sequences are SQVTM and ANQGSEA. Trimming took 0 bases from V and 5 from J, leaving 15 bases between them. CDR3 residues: CSVEDRGEGEDTQYF. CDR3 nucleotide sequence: TGCAGCGTTGAAGATCGAGGAGAGGGTGAAGATACGCAGTATTTT.

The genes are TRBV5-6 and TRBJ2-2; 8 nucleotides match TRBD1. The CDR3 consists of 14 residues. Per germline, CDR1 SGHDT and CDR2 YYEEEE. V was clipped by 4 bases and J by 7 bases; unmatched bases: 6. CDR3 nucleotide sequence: TGTGCCAGCAGCAACTTACAGGGGGACGGGGAGCTGTTTTTT. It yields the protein CASSNLQGDGELFF.

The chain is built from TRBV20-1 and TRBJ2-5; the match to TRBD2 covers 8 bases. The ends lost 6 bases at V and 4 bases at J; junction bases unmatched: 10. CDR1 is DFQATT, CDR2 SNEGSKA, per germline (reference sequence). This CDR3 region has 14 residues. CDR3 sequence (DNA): TGCAGTGCCCGTTCGGGGGGGGGCACAGAGACCCAGTACTTC. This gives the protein CSARSGGGTETQYF.

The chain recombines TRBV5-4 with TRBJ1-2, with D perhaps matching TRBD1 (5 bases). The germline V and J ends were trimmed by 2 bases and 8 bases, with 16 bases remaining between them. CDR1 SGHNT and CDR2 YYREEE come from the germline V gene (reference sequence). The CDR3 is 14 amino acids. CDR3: CASSFETDRRGYTF. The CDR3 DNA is TGTGCCAGCAGCTTCGAGACAGACCGTCGCGGCTACACCTTC. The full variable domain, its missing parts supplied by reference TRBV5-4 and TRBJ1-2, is ETGVTQSPTHLIKTRGQQVTLRCSSQSGHNTVSWYQQALGQGPQFIFQYYREEENGRGNFPPRFSGLQFPNYSSELNVNALELDDSALYLCASSFETDRRGYTFGSGTRLTVV.

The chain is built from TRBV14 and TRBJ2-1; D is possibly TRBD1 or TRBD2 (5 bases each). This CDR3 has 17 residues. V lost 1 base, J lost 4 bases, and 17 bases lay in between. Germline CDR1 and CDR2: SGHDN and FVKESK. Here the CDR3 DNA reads TGTGCCAGCAGCCAAGCGCGAGGGGATCCCCTTTACAATGAGCAGTTCTTC. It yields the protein CASSQARGDPLYNEQFF.

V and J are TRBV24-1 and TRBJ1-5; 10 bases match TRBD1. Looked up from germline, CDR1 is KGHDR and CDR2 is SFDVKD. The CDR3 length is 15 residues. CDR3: CATLAAGTGDQPQHF. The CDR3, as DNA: TGTGCAACACTAGCCGCCGGGACAGGGGATCAGCCCCAGCATTTT.